The present T cell receptor (beta chain) was sequenced within a study of control samples from healthy donors and cancer patients (TCRdb year 2020). The sample holds a few counts of this clone. Its antigen has not been determined. Per-base qualities were not stored, and no clone one base away is much larger. The library was produced with the immunoSEQ multiplex PCR assay. TCRdb stores this immuneACCESS table with in-frame sequences only. Part of the clones is absent; in the studies checked, under half of the shortfall reflects unresolved V genes, and no reason is known for the rest. The sample contains approximately 70,000 clones, 70% to 90% of them found a single time. Under 3% of the sample is in the top ten clones. This receptor was taken from a woman aged 50 to 60 with head and neck cancer. What was sequenced was PBMCs.

The DNA reads as follows: TGTGCCAGCTCTCCCACCCGAACCCAAATAGGCGGTGAGCAGTTCTTC. Translated, this is CASSPTRTQIGGEQFF. The chain was built from TRBV18 and TRBJ2-1; no D gene can be assigned with confidence. The CDR3 measures 16 amino acids from cysteine to phenylalanine. Only the CDR3 DNA stays, 48 bases, in frame from base 1. V loses 6 bases of germline sequence and J loses 9 bases, and the interval between the two ends is 24 bases. As encoded in the germline V gene, CDR1 is KGHSH while CDR2 is LQKENI.